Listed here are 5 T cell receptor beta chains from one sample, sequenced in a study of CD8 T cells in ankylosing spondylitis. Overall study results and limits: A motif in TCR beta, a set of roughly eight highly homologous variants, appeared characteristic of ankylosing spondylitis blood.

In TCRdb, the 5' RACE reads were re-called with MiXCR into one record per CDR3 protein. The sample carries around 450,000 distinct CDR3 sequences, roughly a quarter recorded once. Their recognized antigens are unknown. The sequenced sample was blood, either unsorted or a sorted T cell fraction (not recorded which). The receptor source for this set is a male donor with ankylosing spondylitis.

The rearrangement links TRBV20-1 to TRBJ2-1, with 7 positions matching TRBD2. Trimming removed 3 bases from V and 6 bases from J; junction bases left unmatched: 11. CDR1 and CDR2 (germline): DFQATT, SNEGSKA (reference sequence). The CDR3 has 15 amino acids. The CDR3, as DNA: TGCAGTGCTAGCCCCCAGCGGGGAGTACTCAATGAGCAGTTCTTC. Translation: CSASPQRGVLNEQFF.

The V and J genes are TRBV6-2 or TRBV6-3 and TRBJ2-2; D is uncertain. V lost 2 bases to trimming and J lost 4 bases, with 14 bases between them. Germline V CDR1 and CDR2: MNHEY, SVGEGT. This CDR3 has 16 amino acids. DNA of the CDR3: TGTGCCAGCAGTTACGGCTTCGTCGCCCCCACCGGGGAGCTGTTTTTT. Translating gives CASSYGFVAPTGELFF.

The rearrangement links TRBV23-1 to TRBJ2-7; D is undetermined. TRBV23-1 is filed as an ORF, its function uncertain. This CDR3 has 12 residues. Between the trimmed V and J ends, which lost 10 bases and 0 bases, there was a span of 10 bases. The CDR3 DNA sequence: TGCGCCATCTACGAGCACTCCTACGAGCAGTACGTC. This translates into CAIYEHSYEQYV.

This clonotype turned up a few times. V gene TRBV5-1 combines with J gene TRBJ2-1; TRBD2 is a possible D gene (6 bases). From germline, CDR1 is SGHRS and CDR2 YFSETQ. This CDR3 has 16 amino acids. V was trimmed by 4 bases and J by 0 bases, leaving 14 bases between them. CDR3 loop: CASSVGTLSSYNEQFF. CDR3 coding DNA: TGCGCCAGCAGCGTTGGGACTCTGAGCTCCTACAATGAGCAGTTCTTC. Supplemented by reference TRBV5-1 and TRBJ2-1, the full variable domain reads KAGVTQTPRYLIKTRGQQVTLSCSPISGHRSVSWYQQTPGQGLQFLFEYFSETQRNKGNFPGRFSGRQFSNSRSEMNVSTLELGDSALYLCASSVGTLSSYNEQFFGPGTRLTVL.

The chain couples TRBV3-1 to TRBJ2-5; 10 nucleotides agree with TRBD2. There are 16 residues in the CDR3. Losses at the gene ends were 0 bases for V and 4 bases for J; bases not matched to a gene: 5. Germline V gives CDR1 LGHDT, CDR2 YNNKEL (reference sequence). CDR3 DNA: TGTGCCAGCAGCCAAGATGCCGCTAGCGGGGGAGAGACCCAGTACTTC. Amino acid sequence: CASSQDAASGGETQYF.